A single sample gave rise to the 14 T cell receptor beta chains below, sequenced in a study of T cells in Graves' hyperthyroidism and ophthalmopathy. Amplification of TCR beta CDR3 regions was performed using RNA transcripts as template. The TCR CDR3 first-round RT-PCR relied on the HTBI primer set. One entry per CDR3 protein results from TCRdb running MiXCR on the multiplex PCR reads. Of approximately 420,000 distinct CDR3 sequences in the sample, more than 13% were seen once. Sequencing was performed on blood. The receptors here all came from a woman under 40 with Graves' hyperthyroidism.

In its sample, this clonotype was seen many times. The DNA of the CDR3 is TGTGCCAGCAGTAAGCGGGAGGGCCCGGTCGAGCAGTACTTC. Residues: CASSKREGPVEQYF. V and J are TRBV2 and TRBJ2-7, with 10 positions matching TRBD2. This CDR3 spans 14 amino acids. Germline trimming cut 5 bases from V and 6 bases from J; bases unmatched to any gene: 7. Germline-derived CDR1 and CDR2 are SNHLY and FYNNEI.

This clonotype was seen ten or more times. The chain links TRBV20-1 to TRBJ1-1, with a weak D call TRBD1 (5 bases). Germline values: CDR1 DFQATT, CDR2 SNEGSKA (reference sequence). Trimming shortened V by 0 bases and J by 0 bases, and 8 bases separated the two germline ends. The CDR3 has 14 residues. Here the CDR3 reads CSARDRVLNTEAFF. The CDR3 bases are TGCAGTGCTAGAGACAGGGTTTTGAACACTGAAGCTTTCTTT.

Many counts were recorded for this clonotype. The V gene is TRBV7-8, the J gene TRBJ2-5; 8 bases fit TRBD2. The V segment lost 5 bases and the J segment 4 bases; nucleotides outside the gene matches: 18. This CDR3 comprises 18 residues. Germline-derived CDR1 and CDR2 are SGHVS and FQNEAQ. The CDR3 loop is CASSVGNSGNAVGETQYF. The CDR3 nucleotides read TGTGCCAGCAGCGTTGGCAATAGCGGGAACGCCGTAGGAGAGACCCAGTACTTC.

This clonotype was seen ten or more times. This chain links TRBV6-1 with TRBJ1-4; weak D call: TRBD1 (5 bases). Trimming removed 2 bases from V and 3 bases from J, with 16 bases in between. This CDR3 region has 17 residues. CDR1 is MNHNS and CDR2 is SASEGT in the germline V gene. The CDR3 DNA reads TGTGCCAGCAGTGAACGCCCGGTTAGAGGGGCTAATGAAAAACTGTTTTTT. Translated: CASSERPVRGANEKLFF.

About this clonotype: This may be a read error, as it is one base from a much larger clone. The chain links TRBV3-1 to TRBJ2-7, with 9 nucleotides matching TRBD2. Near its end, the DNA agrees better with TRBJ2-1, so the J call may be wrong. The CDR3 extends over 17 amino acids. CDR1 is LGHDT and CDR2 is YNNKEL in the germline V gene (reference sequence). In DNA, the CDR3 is TGTGCCAGCAGCCCTAGCTTAGCGGGAGATTTCGCCTACGAGCAGTTCTTC. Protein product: CASSPSLAGDFAYEQFF.

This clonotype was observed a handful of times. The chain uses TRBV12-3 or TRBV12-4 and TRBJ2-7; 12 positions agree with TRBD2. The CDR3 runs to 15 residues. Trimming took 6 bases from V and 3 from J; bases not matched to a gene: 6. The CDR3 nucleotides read TGTGCCAGCAGGTCGACTAGCGGGAGATTCTACGAGCAGTACTTC. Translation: CASRSTSGRFYEQYF.

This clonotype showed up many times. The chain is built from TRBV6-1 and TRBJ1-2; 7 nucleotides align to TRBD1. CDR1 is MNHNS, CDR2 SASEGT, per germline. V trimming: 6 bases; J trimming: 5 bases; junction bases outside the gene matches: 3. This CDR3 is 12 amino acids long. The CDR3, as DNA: TGTGCCAGCAGGACAGGGACGTATGGCTACACCTTC. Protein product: CASRTGTYGYTF.

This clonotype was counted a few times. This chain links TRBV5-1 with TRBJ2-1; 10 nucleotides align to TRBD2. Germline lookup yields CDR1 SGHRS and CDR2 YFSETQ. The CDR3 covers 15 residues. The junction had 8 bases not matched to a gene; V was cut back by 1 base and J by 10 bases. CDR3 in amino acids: CASSLRAGGAVEQFF. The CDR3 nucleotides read TGCGCCAGCAGCTTGAGAGCGGGAGGGGCAGTCGAGCAGTTCTTC.

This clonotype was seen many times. The DNA for the CDR3 is TGTGCCAGCAGTTTCCGACCACGCACAGATACGCAGTATTTT. Amino acids: CASSFRPRTDTQYF. The chain couples TRBV28 to TRBJ2-3; D gene unclear. In germline, CDR1 is MDHEN, CDR2 SYDVKM. Trimming took off 3 bases at V and 1 base at J, with 8 bases between the two ends. The length of the CDR3 is 14 residues.

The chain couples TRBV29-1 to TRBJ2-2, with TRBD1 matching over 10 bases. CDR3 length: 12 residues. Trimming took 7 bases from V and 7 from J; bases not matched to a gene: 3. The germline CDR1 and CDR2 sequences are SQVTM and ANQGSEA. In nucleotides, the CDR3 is TGCAGCGGGGGACAGGGGATCGGGGAGCTGTTTTTT. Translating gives CSGGQGIGELFF.

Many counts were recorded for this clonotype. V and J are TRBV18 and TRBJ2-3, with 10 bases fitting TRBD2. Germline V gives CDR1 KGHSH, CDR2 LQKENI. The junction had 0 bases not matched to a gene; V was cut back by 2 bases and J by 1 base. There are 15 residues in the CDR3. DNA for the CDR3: TGTGCCAGCTCACCAACTAGCGGGGGCACAGATACGCAGTATTTT. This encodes CASSPTSGGTDTQYF.

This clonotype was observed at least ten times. Written as DNA, the CDR3 is TGTGCCAGCTCACCCTCACAGAATAGCAATCAGCCCCAGCATTTT. Protein sequence: CASSPSQNSNQPQHF. This chain links TRBV18 with TRBJ1-5; unclear D gene. The CDR3 consists of 15 residues. V lost 3 bases and J 0 bases, leaving 9 bases between the germline ends. Germline lookup yields CDR1 KGHSH and CDR2 LQKENI.

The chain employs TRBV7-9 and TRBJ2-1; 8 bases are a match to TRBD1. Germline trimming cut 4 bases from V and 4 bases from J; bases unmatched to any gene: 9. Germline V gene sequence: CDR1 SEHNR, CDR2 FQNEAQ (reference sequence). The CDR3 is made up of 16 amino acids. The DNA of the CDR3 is TGTGCCAGCAGCTCAACAGGGGGAAAGCCGTACAATGAGCAGTTCTTC. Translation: CASSSTGGKPYNEQFF. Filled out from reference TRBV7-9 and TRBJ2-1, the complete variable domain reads DTGVSQNPRHKITKRGQNVTFRCDPISEHNRLYWYRQTLGQGPEFLTYFQNEAQLEKSRLLSDRFSAERPKGSFSTLEIQRTEQGDSAMYLCASSSTGGKPYNEQFFGPGTRLTVL.

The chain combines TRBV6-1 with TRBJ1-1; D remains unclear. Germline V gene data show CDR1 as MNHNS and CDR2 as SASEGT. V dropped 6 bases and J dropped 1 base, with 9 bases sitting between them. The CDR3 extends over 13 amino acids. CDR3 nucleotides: TGTGCCAGCAGAATTACAACGAACACTGAAGCTTTCTTT. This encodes CASRITTNTEAFF.